The present entry profiles one T cell receptor beta chain with its context. The antigen is unknown. J gave up 2 bases and V 5 bases, and 7 bases lay outside the gene matches. Germline CDR1 and CDR2: LGHNA and YNFKEQ. The CDR3 length is 15 residues. This specimen belongs to a study of shared clonotypes between healthy human individuals. The study's findings and limits: Naive subsets typically showed greater estimated richness than memory subsets.

Libraries were prepared by immunoSEQ multiplex PCR; TCRdb keeps only in-frame clonotypes and omits some of them. Of 2 million to 3 million clones detected, 80% to 95% appear once; the ten largest clones hold more than 0.35%. Input material: naive CD4+ T cells from PBMCs. Subset in this sample: CD45RA+ positively selected. This TCR was recovered from a man between 18 and 29 years old in good health. Some clones in this sample may be carry-over from other donors' samples. The genes are TRBV4-2 and TRBJ2-7; TRBD1 matches at 9 bases. The CDR3 nucleotides are TGTGCCAGCAGCTCCCCCGGGACAGGGACCTACGAGCAGTACTTC. Its protein is CASSSPGTGTYEQYF.